Listed here are 5 T cell receptor beta chains from one sample, sequenced in a study of blood T cells in healthy people across ages. Through a sample-barcoded 5' primer and a J-beta primer mix, a second PCR was run for about 7 to 12 cycles. TCRdb analysed the 5' RACE reads with MiXCR anew, one entry per CDR3 protein. The data hold 1.4 million to 1.5 million distinct CDR3 sequences, with around 42% observed a single time. Sequenced material: blood. The receptors were sampled from a woman between 18 and 29 years old in good health.

In its sample, this clonotype was seen a few times. The chain links TRBV6-6 to TRBJ2-3; 9 nucleotides align to TRBD1. Germline V gene lookup returns CDR1 MNHNY and CDR2 SVGAGI (reference sequence). Trimming cost V 6 bases and J 3 bases; bases outside gene matches: 7. CDR3 length: 15 amino acids. The CDR3 sequence: CASSVPGQGTDTQYF. The CDR3 DNA is TGTGCCAGCAGCGTCCCGGGACAGGGTACAGATACGCAGTATTTT.

This chain joins TRBV4-1 and TRBJ2-7, with 10 bases matching TRBD2. CDR3 length: 16 residues. V gave up 3 bases and J gave up 0 bases; unmatched junction bases: 5. Germline V gives CDR1 MGHRA, CDR2 YSYEKL. CDR3 sequence: CASSQDGLAASYEQYF. Here the CDR3 DNA reads TGCGCCAGCAGCCAGGATGGACTAGCGGCCTCCTACGAGCAGTACTTC.

The chain employs TRBV2 and TRBJ2-1; 8 bases agree with TRBD2. The CDR3 sequence is 13 residues long. Germline loops: CDR1 SNHLY, CDR2 FYNNEI. V shed 8 bases, J shed 9 bases, and the junction held 9 bases outside the gene matches. The CDR3: CASLTPREAEQFF. The CDR3 DNA is TGTGCCAGCCTTACACCGCGGGAGGCTGAGCAGTTCTTC.

As to this clonotype: Just one base apart from a much larger clone, this may be a read error. The CDR3 DNA sequence: TGCGCCGGCAGCCAAGGACTAGCGGGAGGTTCCTACGAGCAGTACTTC. It is translated as CAGSQGLAGGSYEQYF. V gene TRBV4-1 combines with J gene TRBJ2-7, with 14 bases matching TRBD2. Germline lookup yields CDR1 MGHRA and CDR2 YSYEKL. The CDR3 runs 16 residues.

This clonotype was recorded many times. The chain employs TRBV12-3 or TRBV12-4 and TRBJ2-7; no clear D gene. Trimming cost V 3 bases and J 3 bases, with 9 bases left between them. There are 13 residues in the CDR3. The chain's CDR3 is CASSFGRVYEQYF. The CDR3 DNA reads TGTGCCAGCAGTTTTGGTCGGGTCTACGAGCAGTACTTC.